Listed here are 3 T cell receptor beta chains from one sample, sequenced in a study of regulatory T cells in long-lasting Graves disease. Time point of the sample: persistent/refractory GD, antithyroid drugs over 5 years with positive TRAb. Following extraction of RNA from PBMCs, that RNA was used to make the TCR library. According to the study, TCR beta libraries were built with iRepertoire HTBI primers and CDR3-region Arm-PCR. MiXCR, run by TCRdb on the multiplex PCR reads, gives a single entry per CDR3 protein. The repertoire consists of more than 650,000 distinct CDR3 sequences, with 25% to 35% occurring once and the leading ten covering roughly 46%. The sequences come from peripheral blood mononuclear cells (PBMCs), collected when the disease was refractory, from a patient treated with antithyroid drugs. The receptors shown here come from a female donor with Graves disease.

This clonotype was observed a handful of times. The V and J genes are TRBV12-3 or TRBV12-4 and TRBJ2-7; D is undetermined. V shed 3 bases and J shed 7 bases, with 10 bases lying between them. There are 12 residues in the CDR3. CDR3 amino acids: CASSFGLGEQYF. The DNA of the CDR3 is TGTGCCAGCAGTTTCGGTCTCGGGGAGCAGTACTTC.

A note on this clonotype: Since the CDR3 does not end with the conserved phenylalanine or tryptophan, this likely comes from a read error. The chain recombines TRBV4-1 with TRBJ2-7; TRBD2 matches at 11 bases. V shed 2 bases and J 2 bases; nucleotides not matched to a gene: 5. In germline, CDR1 is MGHRA, CDR2 YSYEKL. This CDR3 comprises 16 residues. CDR3 protein: CASSQPTSGRTYEQYS. The CDR3 nucleotides are TGCGCCAGCAGCCAACCTACTAGCGGGAGAACCTACGAGCAGTACTCC.

Only a few counts were recorded for this clonotype. The chain is built from TRBV12-3 or TRBV12-4 and TRBJ1-2, with a tentative D call TRBD1 (5 bases). This CDR3 spans 12 amino acids. The ends were cut back, 4 bases at V and 5 bases at J, with 8 bases in the middle. This CDR3 reads CASSYRNYGYTF. The CDR3, as DNA: TGTGCCAGCAGTTACAGGAATTATGGCTACACCTTC.